The 27 T cell receptor beta chains in this list originate from one sample, sequenced in a study of tumor-infiltrating lymphocytes in primary liver carcinoma. It was from roughly 20-30 mg of unsorted bulk tissue that RNA and DNA were co-extracted. Total RNA amounting to around 450 ng was the source from which TCR beta cDNA was made with a constant-region primer. Libraries for TCR beta were built through three nested multiplex PCR rounds, which together made up a slightly modified ARM-PCR procedure. Rounds one and two of PCR, each of around 9 cycles, were primed with TRBV1-TRBV30 forward primers and a C-beta reverse primer. TCRdb reanalysed the multiplex PCR reads using MiXCR and keeps one entry per CDR3 protein. The sample lists roughly 80,000 distinct CDR3 sequences; around 75% were seen once. Input material: liver tumor tissue from sampling region 4. Stated subset: tumor region T4, right-lateral pole. The receptor source for this set is a woman aged 55-70 years with primary liver carcinoma and hepatitis B virus infection.

In the case of this clonotype: This likely comes from a read error, as the CDR3 has no conserved phenylalanine or tryptophan at its end. V and J are TRBV29-1 and TRBJ2-4; D may be TRBD1 or TRBD2 (6 bases each). Germline CDR1 and CDR2: SQVTM and ANQGSEA. Trimming took 4 bases from V and 9 from J, leaving 13 bases between them. The CDR3 covers 12 residues. The CDR3 loop reads CSVGTARGIQYL. The CDR3 DNA follows: TGCAGCGTTGGGACAGCGCGGGGCATTCAGTACCTC.

Remarks on this clonotype: It is likely a read error, because the conserved phenylalanine at the end of the CDR3 is missing. The gene calls are TRBV11-2 and TRBJ2-1, with TRBD1 identical over 7 bases. CDR1 and CDR2 from the germline V gene are SGHAT and FQNNGV. CDR3 length: 17 residues. After removal of 2 bases from V and 9 bases from J, the junction contained 16 bases not matched to a gene. The CDR3 loop reads CASSLTHGQEYRGEQFL. CDR3 sequence (DNA): TGTGCCAGCAGCTTAACCCACGGACAGGAGTACAGAGGTGAGCAGTTCCTC.

This clonotype has only one observation. In this CDR3 the conserved last residue, phenylalanine or tryptophan, is missing, so a read error is likely. The chain employs TRBV24-1 and TRBJ2-5; 7 bases line up with TRBD1. Losses at the gene ends were 2 bases for V and 4 bases for J; bases not matched to a gene: 12. This CDR3 has 17 residues. The germline gives CDR1 KGHDR, CDR2 SFDVKD. The DNA of the CDR3 is TGTGCCACCAGTGATTCCTCCCCTCTAAGGGGGCGAGAGACCCAGTACCTC. Protein: CATSDSSPLRGRETQYL.

This clonotype was seen repeatedly, ten times or more. This chain connects TRBV6-2 or TRBV6-3 to TRBJ2-7; no definite D call. The CDR3 is 13 amino acids. Deletions cut 0 bases from V and 3 bases from J, with 6 bases between. Germline values: CDR1 MNHEY, CDR2 SVGEGT. The CDR3 DNA sequence: TGTGCCAGCAGTTACTCAGAGGTCTACGAGCAGTACTTC. Residues: CASSYSEVYEQYF.

The gene calls are TRBV6-1 and TRBJ2-1, with D uncertain. Germline assignment: CDR1 MNHNS and CDR2 SASEGT. The CDR3 extends over 16 amino acids. V lost 5 bases and J lost 3, with 17 bases in between. The CDR3 loop is CASSHWLRRDYNEQFF. CDR3 nucleotide sequence: TGTGCCAGCAGTCATTGGCTGAGACGAGACTACAATGAGCAGTTCTTC.

Concerning this clonotype: The missing conserved phenylalanine or tryptophan at the end of this CDR3 makes a read error likely. It is unclear where the CDR3 begins or ends on the DNA, so no DNA is shown, and the CDR3 is as TCRdb lists it. CDR3 region: CSVQDSYNEQIS. J is TRBJ2-1 and V is TRBV29-1. Germline-derived CDR1 and CDR2 are SQVTM and ANQGSEA. The CDR3 length equals 12 residues, ends included.

This clonotype has only one observation. At one end the junction does not follow the germline gene, possibly because of a read error. The J gene is TRBJ2-1, the V gene TRBV7-9; 8 bases match TRBD2. The CDR3 has 17 residues. CDR1 and CDR2 (germline): SEHNR, FQNEAQ (reference sequence). The CDR3, as DNA: TGTGCCTGCAGCACCGATCGACTAGCGAGAGGGTGGGATGAGCAGTTCTTC. This sequence encodes CACSTDRLARGWDEQFF.

This chain joins TRBV11-2 and TRBJ2-3; 12 bases fit TRBD2. There are 16 residues in the CDR3. With V trimmed by 7 bases and J by 9 bases, 14 bases remained unmatched. The germline gives CDR1 SGHAT, CDR2 FQNNGV. CDR3 residues: CASNPTSGGGTDTQYF. As DNA, the CDR3 is TGTGCCAGCAACCCGACTAGCGGGGGAGGCACGGACACGCAGTATTTT.

Of note for this clonotype: A read error may produce the germline difference seen at one junction end. This chain joins TRBV28 and TRBJ2-2; TRBD2 matches at 7 bases. CDR1 MDHEN and CDR2 SYDVKM come from the germline V gene. This CDR3 spans 16 amino acids. In DNA, the CDR3 is TGTACCAGCACCCATGCGGGAGTCGGTGACACCGGGGAGCCGTTTTTT. It encodes CTSTHAGVGDTGEPFF.

This clonotype was detected many times. V is TRBV4-1 and J is TRBJ1-6; D remains unclear. The CDR3 contains 14 residues. Trimming stripped 1 base from V and 11 bases from J, with 12 bases between. The germline V gene has CDR1 MGHRA and CDR2 YSYEKL. DNA for the CDR3: TGCGCCAGCAGCCAAGGATCAGGCGGGCCACCCCTCCACTTT. Protein: CASSQGSGGPPLHF.

The chain combines TRBV5-6 with TRBJ1-2; 7 bases are shared with TRBD1. Germline CDR1 is SGHDT and CDR2 is YYEEEE. There are 15 residues in the CDR3. The V and J ends lost 2 bases and 7 bases, in that order; junction bases with no gene match: 11. CDR3 sequence (DNA): TGTGCCAGCAGCTTCCCATCCTCAGGGGGAGGTGGCTACACCTTC. This gives the protein CASSFPSSGGGGYTF.

This chain links TRBV28 with TRBJ1-1, with D tentatively TRBD1 (5 bases). Between the trimmed V and J ends, which lost 10 bases and 4 bases, there was a span of 22 bases. This CDR3 has 15 amino acids. Germline loops: CDR1 MDHEN, CDR2 SYDVKM. The CDR3 region has the DNA TGTGCCAACGGGGCGTCACTCGGCCAGGGCACTGAAGCTTTCTTT. Its protein is CANGASLGQGTEAFF.

In its sample, this clonotype was seen many times. The V and J genes are TRBV5-5 and TRBJ1-5, with D perhaps TRBD1 (5 bases). The V end lost 4 bases, the J end lost 2 bases, and 19 bases lay between the germline ends. The CDR3 is 17 amino acids. CDR1 is SGHKS and CDR2 is YYEKEE in the germline V gene (reference sequence). CDR3 protein: CASSTSGTPGGNQPQHF. Written as DNA, the CDR3 is TGTGCCAGCAGCACCTCCGGGACCCCTGGAGGCAATCAGCCCCAGCATTTT.

On this clonotype: A junction end diverges from the germline sequence, so it may reflect a read error. This rearrangement joins TRBV11-1 to TRBJ2-7, with TRBD1 as a possible D gene (5 bases). The CDR3 has 15 residues. Germline V gene sequence: CDR1 SGHAT, CDR2 FQDESV (reference sequence). CDR3 residues: CAGSPRTAGLREQYF. The CDR3 nucleotides read TGTGCCGGCAGCCCTCGAACAGCAGGGCTACGCGAGCAGTACTTC.

The V and J genes are TRBV11-3 and TRBJ2-1; D may be TRBD2 (6 bases). The CDR3 consists of 17 residues. With 2 bases removed from V and 8 bases from J, the gap between germline ends came to 22 bases. The germline CDR1 and CDR2 sequences are SGHNT and YENEEA. In DNA, the CDR3 is TGTGCCAGCAGCTTACGTCGGGGGAAGTGGGGTGTTGATGAGCAGTTCTTC. It is translated as CASSLRRGKWGVDEQFF. Complete variable domain (other parts from reference TRBV11-3 and TRBJ2-1): EAGVVQSPRYKIIEKKQPVAFWCNPISGHNTLYWYLQNLGQGPELLIRYENEEAVDDSQLPKDRFSAERLKGVDSTLKIQPAELGDSAVYLCASSLRRGKWGVDEQFFGPGTRLTVL.

The table lists this clonotype with many counts. The chain links TRBV12-3 or TRBV12-4 to TRBJ2-1, with 7 nucleotides matching TRBD2. The CDR3 is made up of 17 amino acids. V lost 2 bases and J lost 8; bases outside the gene matches: 15. The CDR3 here is CASSLFGGGWRSYEQFF. CDR3 nucleotides: TGTGCCAGCAGTTTATTCGGGGGAGGGTGGCGTTCTTATGAGCAGTTCTTC.

This clonotype showed up just a few times. The rearrangement links TRBV28 to TRBJ2-7; perhaps TRBD1 as D (7 bases). The V end lost 6 bases, the J end lost 2 bases, and 17 bases lay between the germline ends. The CDR3 spans 15 residues. The germline gives CDR1 MDHEN, CDR2 SYDVKM. The CDR3: CASRRRGETTYEQYF. The CDR3 DNA sequence: TGTGCCAGCAGGCGCAGGGGGGAGACCACCTACGAGCAGTACTTC.

This clonotype occurred many times. The V call is TRBV5-1, the J call TRBJ1-1, with 8 bases fitting TRBD1. CDR1 SGHRS and CDR2 YFSETQ come from the germline V gene. This CDR3 has 14 residues. With 1 base clipped from V and 6 bases from J, the junction kept 5 bases outside the gene matches. The CDR3 nucleotides read TGCGCCAGCAGCTTGACAGGGGGTCGGGCTGAAGCTTTCTTT. Translation gives CASSLTGGRAEAFF.

For this clonotype: The junction departs from the called germline gene at one end, perhaps through a read error. V and J are TRBV11-2 and TRBJ2-2; D may be TRBD2 (5 bases). The CDR3 is made up of 13 amino acids. The germline gives CDR1 SGHAT, CDR2 FQNNGV. The CDR3 reads CASSSDRTGELFF. In nucleotides, the CDR3 is TGTGCCAGCAGTTCAGATAGGACTGGGGAACTGTTTTTT.

About this clonotype itself: A read error may account for a junction end that differs from germline. The chain combines TRBV11-2 with TRBJ2-3, with TRBD1 matching 12 bases. Germline values: CDR1 SGHAT, CDR2 FQNNGV. This CDR3 has 14 amino acids. The CDR3 protein is CASSLGTGGGTQYF. In nucleotides, the CDR3 is TGTGCCAGTAGCTTGGGGACAGGGGGCGGTACGCAGTATTTC.

This clonotype was detected ten times or more. The rearrangement uses TRBV6-6 and TRBJ1-2, with D unclear. The CDR3 length is 13 residues. The V end was cut by 7 bases, the J end by 4 bases, with 13 bases between. Looked up from germline, CDR1 is MNHNY and CDR2 is SVGAGI (reference sequence). The CDR3 is CASTELRGYGYTF. CDR3 DNA sequence: TGTGCCAGCACCGAATTACGGGGCTATGGCTACACCTTC.

CDR3 sequence (DNA): TGTGCCAGCAACCCCGGGACAGAGGGCAGCTACGAGCAGTACTTC. Translated, it gives CASNPGTEGSYEQYF. The chain has TRBV11-3 and TRBJ2-7, with 7 bases lining up with TRBD1. This CDR3 comprises 15 residues. V trimming: 7 bases; J trimming: 3 bases; junction bases outside the gene matches: 12. Germline CDR1 SGHNT, CDR2 YENEEA.

A word on this clonotype: One junction end disagrees with the germline gene, perhaps due to a read error. The J gene is TRBJ1-2, the V gene TRBV7-9; D is perhaps TRBD1 (5 bases). The CDR3 is made up of 15 amino acids. Germline CDR1 SEHNR, CDR2 FQNEAQ (reference sequence). Written as DNA, the CDR3 is TGTGCCAGCAGCCCCACAAGGGGCAAGAACTATGGTTACACCTTC. Protein: CASSPTRGKNYGYTF.

This clonotype was recorded only once. A much larger clone differs from this one at a single base, so this may be a read error. The CDR3 carries no conserved terminal phenylalanine or tryptophan, so it likely arises from a read error. This chain joins TRBV5-1 and TRBJ1-1; TRBD1 agrees at 8 bases. The length of the CDR3 is 15 residues. The J segment lost 1 base and the V segment lost 7 bases, leaving 9 bases of the junction unmatched. Germline CDR1 reads SGHRS; CDR2 reads YFSETQ. CDR3 bases: TGCGCCAGCCAAGGACAGGGCGCTGGGAACACTGAAGCTTTCATT. The encoded protein is CASQGQGAGNTEAFI.

This clonotype came up once. The J gene is TRBJ2-7, the V gene TRBV6-1; D perhaps matches TRBD2 (6 bases). Germline V lookup: CDR1 MNHNS, CDR2 SASEGT. The length of the CDR3 is 14 residues. Trimming removed 2 bases at V and 4 bases at J, with 12 bases between. In DNA, the CDR3 is TGTGCCAGCAGTGAAACTATCGCGGGGTACGAGCAGTACTTC. Its protein is CASSETIAGYEQYF.

As regards this clonotype: Sequence at one end of the junction differs from germline and may be a read error. The V call is TRBV12-3 or TRBV12-4, the J call TRBJ1-2, with 9 positions matching TRBD1. The length of the CDR3 is 15 residues. CDR3 in amino acids: CASSLRDRENYGYTF. The DNA for the CDR3 is TGTGCCAGCAGTTTACGGGACAGGGAGAACTACGGCTACACCTTC.

The V call is TRBV11-2, the J call TRBJ2-2; D remains unclear. The CDR3 covers 16 residues. V was shortened by 4 bases and J by 8 bases, with 20 bases between the two germline ends. Germline loops: CDR1 SGHAT, CDR2 FQNNGV. This CDR3 is CASSSRIVGDAGELFF. The CDR3 DNA follows: TGTGCCAGCAGCTCCCGAATAGTTGGAGATGCGGGGGAGCTGTTTTTT.